Following are 31 T cell receptor beta chains from one sample sequenced in a study of graft-versus-host responses after intestinal transplantation. For these TCRs, the target antigens are not known. Profiled with immunoSEQ multiplex PCR; TCRdb holds only in-frame clones, not every one. The sample consists of roughly 130,000 clones, 80% to 95% of them appearing once. Material: unstimulated CD4+ T cells sorted from spleen or lymph node cells, obtained before intestinal transplant. The origin of the receptors is a human donor who received an intestinal transplant.

The CDR3 coding sequence is TGTGCCACCAGCAGGGAACAGACTAAACCCAGCACAGATACGCAGTATTTT. As protein: CATSREQTKPSTDTQYF. J is TRBJ2-3 and V is TRBV15, with D tentatively TRBD2 (5 bases). The CDR3 runs 17 residues. Trimming removed 3 bases from V and 0 bases from J, with 16 bases in between. Germline V lookup: CDR1 LNHNV, CDR2 YYDKDF (reference sequence).

This clone appeared a single time. Relative to the germline gene, one junction end is altered; a read error may explain this. V gene TRBV28 combines with J gene TRBJ1-5, with TRBD1 matching 7 bases. Germline CDR1 MDHEN, CDR2 SYDVKM. This CDR3 comprises 17 residues. CDR3 residues: CACSLLSGTAIHQPQHF. CDR3 bases: TGTGCCTGCAGTTTATTATCCGGGACAGCGATTCATCAGCCCCAGCATTTT.

CDR3: CASPPSGRGGSEQYF. The CDR3 DNA reads as TGTGCCAGCCCCCCTAGCGGGAGAGGGGGTTCCGAGCAGTACTTC. This sequence joins TRBV28 and TRBJ2-7, with 10 bases lining up with TRBD2. V trimming: 8 bases; J trimming: 6 bases; junction bases outside the gene matches: 13. Germline values: CDR1 MDHEN, CDR2 SYDVKM. The CDR3 consists of 15 residues. Looking up the rest from reference TRBV28 and TRBJ2-7 gives the full variable domain: DVKVTQSSRYLVKRTGEKVFLECVQDMDHENMFWYRQDPGLGLRLIYFSYDVKMKEKGDIPEGYSVSREKKERFSLILESASTNQTSMYLCASPPSGRGGSEQYFGPGTRLTVT.

The chain combines TRBV10-3 with TRBJ2-2, with D tentatively TRBD1 (6 bases). V lost 10 bases and J 3 bases, leaving 15 bases between the germline ends. Germline CDR1 and CDR2: ENHRY and SYGVKD. This CDR3 has 14 amino acids. The CDR3 DNA is TGTGCCACTACGAGGGGGTTAGACACCGGGGAGCTGTTTTTT. This gives the protein CATTRGLDTGELFF.

The V gene is TRBV19, the J gene TRBJ2-1, with 7 nucleotides matching TRBD2. Trimming cost V 1 base and J 0 bases; bases outside gene matches: 3. Looked up from germline, CDR1 is LNHDA and CDR2 is SQIVND (reference sequence). The CDR3 is 16 amino acids. The CDR3 nucleotides are TGTGCCAGTAGTATAGGGGGGGGGATCTCCTACAATGAGCAGTTCTTC. It yields the protein CASSIGGGISYNEQFF.

This clone occurred once. DNA of the CDR3: TGTGCCAGCTCACCACCCCTAAACCTGGTGGGCACTGAAGCTTTCTTT. Translated: CASSPPLNLVGTEAFF. The chain joins TRBV18 to TRBJ1-1; no firm D call. This CDR3 contains 16 residues. V was trimmed by 0 bases and J by 4 bases, leaving 15 bases between them. Per the germline V gene, CDR1 is KGHSH and CDR2 is LQKENI. The entire variable domain, with the rest obtained from reference TRBV18 and TRBJ1-1, is as follows: NAGVMQNPRHLVRRRGQEARLRCSPMKGHSHVYWYRQLPEEGLKFMVYLQKENIIDESGMPKERFSAEFPKEGPSILRIQQVVRGDSAAYFCASSPPLNLVGTEAFFGQGTRLTVV.

The genes are TRBV5-6 and TRBJ1-5; D gene ambiguous. Germline-derived CDR1 and CDR2 are SGHDT and YYEEEE. Trimming removed 0 bases at V and 0 bases at J, with 10 bases between. The CDR3 sequence is 16 residues long. CDR3 sequence reads: CASSLAGRYSNQPQHF. The CDR3 DNA reads TGTGCCAGCAGCTTGGCAGGTCGGTATAGCAATCAGCCCCAGCATTTT.

The chain couples TRBV7-9 to TRBJ1-1; tentatively, D is TRBD1 (5 bases). In germline, CDR1 is SEHNR, CDR2 FQNEAQ (reference sequence). Trimming shortened V by 5 bases and J by 0 bases, and 10 bases separated the two germline ends. This CDR3 comprises 14 residues. The CDR3 loop reads CASSGTAMNTEAFF. CDR3 sequence (DNA): TGTGCCAGCAGCGGGACTGCTATGAACACTGAAGCTTTCTTT.

The chain couples TRBV27 to TRBJ2-7, with 8 bases identical to TRBD1. This CDR3 is 15 amino acids long. The V and J ends lost 0 bases and 6 bases, in that order; junction bases with no gene match: 7. Germline CDR1 is MNHEY and CDR2 is SMNVEV (reference sequence). This chain's CDR3 is CASSLSLGRGLEQYF. As DNA, the CDR3 is TGTGCCAGCAGTTTATCACTTGGCAGGGGGCTCGAGCAGTACTTC.

CDR3 residues: CASSPRDSGNSPLHF. The CDR3 DNA sequence: TGTGCCAGCAGCCCCCGGGACTCTGGTAATTCACCCCTCCACTTT. This chain uses TRBV7-6 with TRBJ1-6; tentative D call: TRBD1 (5 bases). V was trimmed by 5 bases and J by 6 bases, leaving 14 bases between them. The CDR3 contains 15 residues. CDR1 and CDR2 (germline): SGHVS, FNYEAQ.

V is TRBV30 and J is TRBJ1-2; 7 bases line up with TRBD1. Germline V gene sequence: CDR1 GTSNPN, CDR2 SVGIG (reference sequence). The CDR3 is 13 residues long. After removal of 0 bases from V and 7 bases from J, the junction contained 5 bases not matched to a gene. The CDR3 sequence: CAWSVQGQGGYTF. CDR3 sequence (DNA): TGTGCCTGGAGTGTACAGGGGCAGGGTGGCTACACCTTC.

The rearrangement links TRBV30 to TRBJ1-4, with D tentatively TRBD1 (6 bases). Germline CDR1 and CDR2: GTSNPN and SVGIG (reference sequence). V gave up 4 bases and J gave up 5 bases, with 14 bases separating them. The CDR3 loop spans 14 amino acids. The CDR3 DNA follows: TGTGCCTGGACAGGGGCCGCCCCAAATGAAAAACTGTTTTTT. This translates into CAWTGAAPNEKLFF.

V usage is TRBV27 and J usage is TRBJ1-6; D ambiguous. Germline-derived CDR1 and CDR2 are MNHEY and SMNVEV (reference sequence). V lost 3 bases to trimming and J lost 4 bases, with 4 bases between them. This CDR3 spans 13 amino acids. CDR3 DNA sequence: TGTGCCAGCAGTTTTGGGTATAATTCACCCCTCCACTTT. Residues: CASSFGYNSPLHF.

This chain uses TRBV6-4 with TRBJ1-4; 7 bases agree with TRBD1. Germline CDR1 MRHNA, CDR2 SNTAGT. V lost 8 bases, J lost 8 bases, and 14 bases stayed unmatched. CDR3 size: 15 residues. The CDR3 DNA sequence: TGTGCCAGCGGCCCCTACCGGGACAGAATGGAAAAACTGTTTTTT. Translated: CASGPYRDRMEKLFF.

This chain connects TRBV7-9 to TRBJ1-2, with D unclear. The V end lost 5 bases, the J end lost 5 bases, and 6 bases lay between the germline ends. CDR3 length: 11 amino acids. Germline V gene sequence: CDR1 SEHNR, CDR2 FQNEAQ (reference sequence). In nucleotides, the CDR3 is TGTGCCAGCAGCCCACAGTATGGCTACACCTTC. This sequence encodes CASSPQYGYTF. The full variable domain, completed using reference TRBV7-9 and TRBJ1-2, is DTGVSQNPRHKITKRGQNVTFRCDPISEHNRLYWYRQTLGQGPEFLTYFQNEAQLEKSRLLSDRFSAERPKGSFSTLEIQRTEQGDSAMYLCASSPQYGYTFGSGTRLTVV.

The V call is TRBV9, the J call TRBJ1-2, with TRBD1 as a possible D gene (6 bases). Germline CDR1 is SGDLS and CDR2 is YYNGEE. The CDR3 runs to 15 residues. The V gene lost 3 bases and the J gene lost 7 bases, with 19 bases spanning the gap. The DNA for the CDR3 is TGTGCCAGCAGCGCCCTACCCACAGGGTCATCTGGCTACACCTTC. Its protein is CASSALPTGSSGYTF.

V is TRBV28 and J is TRBJ2-1; unclear D gene. CDR3 length: 12 residues. The germline V and J ends were trimmed by 2 bases and 3 bases, with 2 bases remaining between them. In germline, CDR1 is MDHEN, CDR2 SYDVKM. The DNA for the CDR3 is TGTGCCAGCAGTTTACTCTACAATGAGCAGTTCTTC. This gives the protein CASSLLYNEQFF.

The V call is TRBV18, the J call TRBJ2-2, with 9 bases lining up with TRBD2. V gave up 4 bases and J gave up 7 bases; unmatched junction bases: 1. The CDR3 runs 13 residues. Germline V gene data show CDR1 as KGHSH and CDR2 as LQKENI. The CDR3 sequence is CASSQAGGGELFF. Here the CDR3 DNA reads TGTGCCAGCTCACAAGCGGGAGGCGGGGAGCTGTTTTTT.

The V and J genes are TRBV18 and TRBJ2-3; D is uncertain. V lost 1 base to trimming and J lost 0 bases, with 14 bases between them. Germline V gives CDR1 KGHSH, CDR2 LQKENI. This CDR3 contains 17 residues. The CDR3 sequence is CASSPLPGTPSTDTQYF. The CDR3 coding sequence is TGTGCCAGCTCACCACTTCCAGGTACCCCTAGCACAGATACGCAGTATTTT.

The gene calls are TRBV5-1 and TRBJ2-1, with 10 bases that match TRBD2. The CDR3 is 17 residues long. Germline lookup yields CDR1 SGHRS and CDR2 YFSETQ. V dropped 0 bases and J dropped 7; count of bases not matched to a gene: 10. CDR3 sequence (DNA): TGCGCCAGCAGCTTGGCGATGAGCGGGAGGGCCTTTAATGAGCAGTTCTTC. Translation: CASSLAMSGRAFNEQFF. Drawing the rest from reference TRBV5-1 and TRBJ2-1, the complete variable domain is KAGVTQTPRYLIKTRGQQVTLSCSPISGHRSVSWYQQTPGQGLQFLFEYFSETQRNKGNFPGRFSGRQFSNSRSEMNVSTLELGDSALYLCASSLAMSGRAFNEQFFGPGTRLTVL.

The genes are TRBV10-1 and TRBJ2-2; tentatively, D is TRBD2 (5 bases). This CDR3 spans 15 amino acids. From germline, CDR1 is WNHNN and CDR2 SYGVQD (reference sequence). V was cut by 0 bases and J by 7 bases, with 12 bases left in between. This CDR3 reads CASSESLVSGGELFF. DNA of the CDR3: TGCGCCAGCAGTGAGTCACTAGTCAGCGGCGGGGAGCTGTTTTTT.

In nucleotides, the CDR3 is TGTGCCAGCAGTCCCTGGACAGGGGACGCGAACACCGGGGAGCTGTTTTTT. Amino acid sequence: CASSPWTGDANTGELFF. This chain connects TRBV28 to TRBJ2-2, with 9 bases fitting TRBD1. Germline values: CDR1 MDHEN, CDR2 SYDVKM. With 5 bases clipped from V and 0 bases from J, the junction kept 7 bases outside the gene matches. There are 17 residues in the CDR3.

This chain uses TRBV6-1 with TRBJ2-1; TRBD2 matches at 9 bases. The trim removed 7 bases at V and 1 base at J, leaving 2 bases unmatched. The CDR3 consists of 14 residues. Germline V gives CDR1 MNHNS, CDR2 SASEGT. The CDR3 loop reads CASIAGVSYNEQFF. The DNA for the CDR3 is TGTGCCAGCATAGCGGGAGTGTCCTACAATGAGCAGTTCTTC.

The table lists this clone with a count of one. CDR3 protein: CASSVDGTNTEAFF. The CDR3 region has the DNA TGTGCCAGCAGTGTAGACGGAACCAACACTGAAGCTTTCTTT. The V and J genes are TRBV6-1 and TRBJ1-1; D is unclear. CDR1 and CDR2 (germline): MNHNS, SASEGT. This CDR3 region has 14 residues. The V end was cut by 4 bases, the J end by 2 bases, with 11 bases between.

The chain joins TRBV7-2 to TRBJ2-1; no clear D. The CDR3 sequence is 13 residues long. Germline V gene lookup returns CDR1 SGHTA and CDR2 FQGNSA. V lost 2 bases to trimming and J lost 10 bases, with 12 bases between them. Here the CDR3 reads CASSLRPPVEQFF. Written as DNA, the CDR3 is TGTGCCAGCAGCTTACGACCCCCCGTCGAGCAGTTCTTC.

This chain joins TRBV28 and TRBJ1-3; D is ambiguous. CDR3 length equals 14 residues. In germline, CDR1 is MDHEN, CDR2 SYDVKM. Trimming shortened V by 8 bases and J by 2 bases, and 13 bases separated the two germline ends. The CDR3 region is CASGVRVAGNTIYF. The CDR3 coding sequence is TGTGCCAGCGGGGTCCGGGTTGCTGGAAACACCATATATTTT.

V and J are TRBV7-2 and TRBJ2-1, with 8 positions matching TRBD2. With V trimmed by 4 bases and J by 10 bases, 15 bases remained unmatched. The germline CDR1 and CDR2 sequences are SGHTA and FQGNSA. This CDR3 is built from 16 residues. In DNA, the CDR3 is TGTGCCAGCAGCTCCCCGGGGGTTAGCGGGGCCAGAGAGCAGTTCTTC. As protein: CASSSPGVSGAREQFF.

The chain joins TRBV29-1 to TRBJ1-2, with 8 bases fitting TRBD1. J gave up 5 bases and V 3 bases, and 8 bases lay outside the gene matches. The CDR3 has 14 amino acids. Germline-derived CDR1 and CDR2 are SQVTM and ANQGSEA. CDR3 bases: TGCAGCGTTGATGCCTCAGGACAGGGATATGGCTACACCTTC. Translated: CSVDASGQGYGYTF.

The rearrangement joins TRBV6-1 to TRBJ2-7; the D gene is possibly TRBD1 (6 bases). V dropped 6 bases and J dropped 0 bases, with 12 bases sitting between them. Germline values: CDR1 MNHNS, CDR2 SASEGT. This CDR3 comprises 14 residues. The CDR3: CASSQVTGSYEQYF. The CDR3 DNA follows: TGTGCCAGCAGCCAAGTGACAGGCTCCTACGAGCAGTACTTC.

The chain couples TRBV28 to TRBJ1-4; D gene unclear. Trimming removed 3 bases from V and 6 bases from J, with 5 bases in between. Germline CDR1 reads MDHEN; CDR2 reads SYDVKM. The CDR3 covers 12 residues. CDR3 loop: CASSFGDEKLFF. The CDR3 DNA reads TGTGCCAGCAGTTTCGGTGATGAAAAACTGTTTTTT.

This chain joins TRBV2 and TRBJ2-5, with no clear D. The J call is doubtful: the DNA matches TRBJ2-7 better. Germline V gene lookup returns CDR1 SNHLY and CDR2 FYNNEI. The CDR3 has 11 amino acids. As DNA, the CDR3 is TGTGCCAGCAGTGTTGCCTACGAGCAGTACTTC. This gives the protein CASSVAYEQYF.